Below, one T cell receptor (beta chain) is given with its context. This sample was included in a study of technical replicates of blood from a handful of donors. The CDR3 is 19 amino acids. The germline V gene has CDR1 MNHNS and CDR2 SASEGT. V was pared by 4 bases and J by 12 bases, with 26 bases of the junction left unmatched. TCRdb's copy holds only in-frame clones and misses some; the assay was immunoSEQ multiplex PCR. The sample has about 88,000 clones, about 93% seen once. The chain links TRBV6-1 to TRBJ2-1; TRBD2 aligns across 8 bases. The receptor was isolated from a human donor in good health. The specimen sequenced was T cells isolated from PBMCs. The CDR3 nucleotides are TGTGCCAGCAGTGTAGCGATTCCGCCGGGACTAGATACCAGCAACGGGCAGTTCTTC. Translated: CASSVAIPPGLDTSNGQFF.